Listed here are 8 T cell receptor beta chains from one sample, sequenced in a study of somatic mutations in cytotoxic T cells in rheumatoid arthritis. Generated by immunoSEQ multiplex PCR, the TCRdb table keeps only in-frame clones and is missing some. The profile shows over 3,000 clones, over 70% of them singletons. Sequenced input: CD8+ T cells sorted from blood. These TCRs come from a man in his fifties or sixties with rheumatoid arthritis.

The V and J genes are TRBV5-1 and TRBJ2-7, with D possibly matching TRBD1 (6 bases). V lost 2 bases to trimming and J lost 0 bases, with 15 bases between them. The germline CDR1 and CDR2 sequences are SGHRS and YFSETQ. The CDR3 consists of 16 residues. The DNA for the CDR3 is TGCGCCAGCAGCTTTGATCAGGGGCGAACCTCCTACGAGCAGTACTTC. Translated: CASSFDQGRTSYEQYF. The complete variable domain, with remaining parts taken from reference TRBV5-1 and TRBJ2-7, reads KAGVTQTPRYLIKTRGQQVTLSCSPISGHRSVSWYQQTPGQGLQFLFEYFSETQRNKGNFPGRFSGRQFSNSRSEMNVSTLELGDSALYLCASSFDQGRTSYEQYFGPGTRLTVT.

Concerning this clone itself: At one end, the junction sequence differs from germline, possibly due to a read error. The chain has TRBV6-6 and TRBJ2-7; no clear D. The CDR3 totals 14 residues. Germline V lookup: CDR1 MNHNY, CDR2 SVGAGI (reference sequence). As DNA, the CDR3 is TGTGCCAGCAATTACTTTCGGAGCTCCTACGAGCAGTACTTC. Protein sequence: CASNYFRSSYEQYF.

The gene calls are TRBV6-5 and TRBJ1-2; maybe TRBD1 (6 bases). The CDR3 loop spans 15 amino acids. In germline, CDR1 is MNHEY, CDR2 SVGAGI. V lost 1 base and J lost 1, with 10 bases in between. The DNA of the CDR3 is TGTGCCAGCAGTTACTTTTACAGGGATAACTATGGCTACACCTTC. It codes for CASSYFYRDNYGYTF.

CDR3 bases: TGTGCCAGCAGTGAAGTCGGGACAGGGAATGAAAAACTGTTTTTT. Amino acids: CASSEVGTGNEKLFF. The chain uses TRBV6-1 and TRBJ1-4, with 9 bases identical to TRBD1. CDR1 and CDR2 from the germline V gene are MNHNS and SASEGT. V lost 1 base to trimming and J lost 5 bases; unmatched junction nucleotides: 2. This CDR3 region has 15 residues.

Here the CDR3 DNA reads TGTGCCAGCAGCATGGGGACAGGGTCGTATCTGACAGATACGCAGTATTTT. Encoded protein: CASSMGTGSYLTDTQYF. V gene TRBV7-2 combines with J gene TRBJ2-3; 9 positions agree with TRBD1. The CDR3 totals 17 residues. In germline, CDR1 is SGHTA, CDR2 FQGNSA. Trimming cost V 5 bases and J 3 bases; bases outside gene matches: 12.

The CDR3 DNA reads as TGTGCCAGTAGTAAGGGACAGGAGTCCTACGAGCAGTACTTC. Translating gives CASSKGQESYEQYF. The chain recombines TRBV19 with TRBJ2-7; TRBD1 agrees at 8 bases. V lost 4 bases to trimming and J lost 1 base; unmatched junction nucleotides: 3. The V gene's germline CDR1 is LNHDA and CDR2 SQIVND (reference sequence). The CDR3 length is 14 residues.

The V call is TRBV10-3, the J call TRBJ2-3; TRBD2 agrees at 11 bases. The CDR3 contains 15 residues. The V gene end was trimmed by 10 bases and the J gene end by 0 bases; junction bases not matched to a gene: 6. Germline V gives CDR1 ENHRY, CDR2 SYGVKD. The CDR3 region is CATQGTSGSTDTQYF. CDR3 in DNA: TGTGCCACCCAAGGGACTAGCGGCAGCACAGATACGCAGTATTTT.

By share of the sample, this clone is large. The chain uses TRBV10-3 and TRBJ2-7; 7 positions match TRBD1. The germline V gene encodes CDR1 ENHRY and CDR2 SYGVKD. J lost 2 bases, V lost 6 bases, and 4 bases had no gene match. The CDR3 loop spans 13 amino acids. CDR3 sequence reads: CAIRGQRPYEQYF. CDR3 sequence (DNA): TGTGCCATCAGGGGACAGAGACCCTACGAGCAGTACTTC.